This TCR beta chain was obtained from a study of cytomegalovirus exposure and HLA in healthy donors. The wider study: The 120 validation repertoires, a later analysis reported, used the same platform as the approximately 730 repertoires from the first cohort.

In the case of this clone: Antigen: not known.

TCRdb's table, derived via immunoSEQ multiplex PCR, lists solely in-frame clones and lacks some. The top ten clones hold 1.5% to 2% of a sample with 100,000 to 150,000 clones, roughly 89% of them seen once. From germline, CDR1 is MNHEY and CDR2 SVGAGI. This CDR3 is 15 amino acids long. V shed 5 bases and J shed 5 bases, with 15 bases lying between them. Findings and limits, study-wide: There were 160 or so TCR beta chains listed as cytomegalovirus-associated.

The TCR comes from a woman aged 18-29 years in good health and CMV-seronegative. The chain carries TRBV6-5 and TRBJ1-4, with D tentatively TRBD1 (6 bases). The sequenced sample consisted of PBMCs. The CDR3 DNA reads TGTGCCAGCAGTGGCAACAGGGAGTGGAATGAAAAACTGTTTTTT. Translating gives CASSGNREWNEKLFF.